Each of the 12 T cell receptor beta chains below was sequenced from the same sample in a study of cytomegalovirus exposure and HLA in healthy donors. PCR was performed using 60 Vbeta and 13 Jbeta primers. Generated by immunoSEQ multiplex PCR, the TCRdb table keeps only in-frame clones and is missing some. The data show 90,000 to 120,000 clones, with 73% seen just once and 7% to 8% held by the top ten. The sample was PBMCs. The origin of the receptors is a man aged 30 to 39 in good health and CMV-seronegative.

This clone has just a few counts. The DNA of the CDR3 is TGTGCCAGCACCCTAACTAGCGGCAGCACAGATACGCAGTATTTT. Amino acid sequence: CASTLTSGSTDTQYF. J is TRBJ2-3 and V is TRBV6-5; 8 bases map to TRBD2. CDR1 is MNHEY, CDR2 SVGAGI, per germline. The CDR3 runs 15 residues. The V and J ends lost 7 bases and 0 bases, in that order; junction bases with no gene match: 6.

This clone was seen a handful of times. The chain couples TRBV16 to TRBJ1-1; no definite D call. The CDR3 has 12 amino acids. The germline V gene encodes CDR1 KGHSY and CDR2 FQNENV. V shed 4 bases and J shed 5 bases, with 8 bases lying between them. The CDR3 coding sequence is TGTGCCAGCAGCCCGACTGGGACTGAAGCTTTCTTT. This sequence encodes CASSPTGTEAFF.

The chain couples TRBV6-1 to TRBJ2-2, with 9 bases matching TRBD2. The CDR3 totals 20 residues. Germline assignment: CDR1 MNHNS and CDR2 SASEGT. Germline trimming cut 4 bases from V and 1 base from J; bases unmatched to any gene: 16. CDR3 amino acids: CASSGPWTSARRGNTGELFF. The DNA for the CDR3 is TGTGCCAGCAGTGGGCCCTGGACTAGCGCCCGGAGGGGGAACACCGGGGAGCTGTTTTTT.

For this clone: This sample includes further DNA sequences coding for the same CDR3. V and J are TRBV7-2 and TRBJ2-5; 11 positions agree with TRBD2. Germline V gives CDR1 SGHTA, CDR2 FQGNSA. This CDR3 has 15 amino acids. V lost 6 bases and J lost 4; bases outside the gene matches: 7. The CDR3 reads CASSFSGGALETQYF. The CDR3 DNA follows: TGTGCCAGCAGTTTTAGCGGGGGGGCCTTAGAGACCCAGTACTTC.

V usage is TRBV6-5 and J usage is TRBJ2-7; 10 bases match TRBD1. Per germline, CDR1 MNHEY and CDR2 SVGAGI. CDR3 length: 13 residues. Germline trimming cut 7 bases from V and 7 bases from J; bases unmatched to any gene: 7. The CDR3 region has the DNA TGTGCCAGCACCCGACAGGGGGCGGGTGAGCAGTACTTC. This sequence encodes CASTRQGAGEQYF.

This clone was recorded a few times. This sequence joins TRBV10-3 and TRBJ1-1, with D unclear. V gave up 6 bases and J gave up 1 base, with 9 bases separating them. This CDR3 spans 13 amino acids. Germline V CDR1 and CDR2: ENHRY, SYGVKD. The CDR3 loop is CAIRPQQNTEAFF. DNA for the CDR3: TGTGCCATCAGACCACAGCAGAACACTGAAGCTTTCTTT.

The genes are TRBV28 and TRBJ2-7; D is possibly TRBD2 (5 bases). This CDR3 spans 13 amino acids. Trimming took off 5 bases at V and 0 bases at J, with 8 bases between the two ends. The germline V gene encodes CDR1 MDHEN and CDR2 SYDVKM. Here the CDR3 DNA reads TGTGCCAGCAGTCGTAGCGACTCCTACGAGCAGTACTTC. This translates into CASSRSDSYEQYF.

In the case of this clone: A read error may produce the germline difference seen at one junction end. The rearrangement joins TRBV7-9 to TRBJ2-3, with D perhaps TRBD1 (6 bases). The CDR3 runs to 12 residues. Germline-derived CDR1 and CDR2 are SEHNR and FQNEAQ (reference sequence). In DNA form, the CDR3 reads TGTTCCAGCAGGGGTTCGGGAAATACGCAGTATTTT. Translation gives CSSRGSGNTQYF.

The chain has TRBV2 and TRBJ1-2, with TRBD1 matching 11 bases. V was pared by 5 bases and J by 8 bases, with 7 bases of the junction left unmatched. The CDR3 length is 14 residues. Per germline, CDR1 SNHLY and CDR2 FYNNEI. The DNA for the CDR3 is TGTGCCAGCAGTCGCAGGGACAGGGGGAACGGCTACACCTTC. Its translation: CASSRRDRGNGYTF.

CDR3 sequence: CASNRDRGQSQQPQHF. CDR3 bases: TGTGCCAGCAACCGGGACAGGGGGCAGTCACAGCAGCCCCAGCATTTT. The chain employs TRBV28 and TRBJ1-5; 12 nucleotides align to TRBD1. J lost 7 bases, V lost 7 bases, and 11 bases had no gene match. CDR3 length: 16 residues. Germline CDR1 MDHEN, CDR2 SYDVKM.

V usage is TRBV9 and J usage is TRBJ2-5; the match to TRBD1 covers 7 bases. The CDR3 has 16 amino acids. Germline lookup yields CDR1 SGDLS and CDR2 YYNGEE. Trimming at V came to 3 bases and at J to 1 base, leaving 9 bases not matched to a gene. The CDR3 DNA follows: TGTGCCAGCAGCGCCCAATCCGGGACAGCCCAAGAGACCCAGTACTTC. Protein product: CASSAQSGTAQETQYF. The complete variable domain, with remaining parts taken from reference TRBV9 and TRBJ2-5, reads DSGVTQTPKHLITATGQRVTLRCSPRSGDLSVYWYQQSLDQGLQFLIQYYNGEERAKGNILERFSAQQFPDLHSELNLSSLELGDSALYFCASSAQSGTAQETQYFGPGTRLLVL.

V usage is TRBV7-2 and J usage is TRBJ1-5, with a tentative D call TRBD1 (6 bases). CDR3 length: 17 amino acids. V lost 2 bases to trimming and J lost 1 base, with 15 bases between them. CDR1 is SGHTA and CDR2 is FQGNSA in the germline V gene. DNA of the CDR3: TGTGCCAGCAGCTTAAGCAGGGGAAGGGTCAGCAATCAGCCCCAGCATTTT. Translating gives CASSLSRGRVSNQPQHF.